This T cell receptor beta chain was obtained from a study of beta chain features in type 1 diabetes. Whole-study context: Sorted cell examination encompassed approximately 110 million cells across all samples.

In the case of this clone: As yet, its antigen is unknown. The same CDR3 arises from other DNA sequences in this sample as well.

cDNA synthesis used the whole RNA isolate, giving expressed TCRB sequences. Method: immunoSEQ multiplex PCR; TCRdb's copy keeps in-frame clones and lacks some. The profile shows around 250,000 clones, 12% to 15% of them singletons. Per germline, CDR1 SGHRS and CDR2 YFSETQ. V shed 4 bases, J shed 4 bases, and the junction held 2 bases outside the gene matches. This CDR3 contains 13 residues. CD4+ naive, central memory, regulatory and stem cell-like memory subsets were isolated by sorting on CD45RO/CCR7/CD25/CD127/CD95/CD27. Study-wide findings and caveats: Within each of all four CD4+ subsets, Type 1 diabetes patients had TCRB CDR3s that were moderately but significantly shorter.

The receptor was derived from a woman aged 40 to 50 in good health. The chain carries TRBV5-1 and TRBJ2-5; 9 nucleotides align to TRBD1. The sequenced sample was naive CD4+ T cells from blood. As DNA, the CDR3 is TGCGCCAGCAGCCTGGGACAGGGAGAGACCCAGTACTTC. Protein product: CASSLGQGETQYF.